This is a list of T cell receptor beta chains from one sample in a study of chemoradiotherapy in HPV16-positive cancers. Generated by immunoSEQ multiplex PCR, the TCRdb table keeps only in-frame clones and is missing some. Of 25,000 to 40,000 clones in the sample, 70% to 90% are singletons; the top ten hold 4.8%. The sample consisted of blood, taken from a patient who underwent chemoradiotherapy. The receptor set was obtained from a human donor with HPV-associated anogenital cancer. Each CDR3 is given with its conserved first and last residue. Fields, in order: clone size, V gene, J gene, D gene, CDR3 protein, CDR3 DNA. A D gene is named only where the DNA matches it firmly. Not all rows give a size; the values are once, few, many and, for expanded clones, a class.

clone size: NA; V gene: TRBV27; J gene: TRBJ1-1; D gene: NA; CDR3 protein: CASSSGLTEAFF; CDR3 DNA: TGTGCCAGCAGTTCAGGTTTGACTGAAGCTTTCTTT
clone size: NA; V gene: TRBV10-3; J gene: TRBJ1-6; D gene: NA; CDR3 protein: CAISESVTSSYNSPLHF; CDR3 DNA: TGTGCCATCAGTGAGTCGGTCACGAGCTCCTATAATTCACCCCTCCACTTT
clone size: NA; V gene: TRBV28; J gene: TRBJ2-3; D gene: NA; CDR3 protein: CASSFLSGTDTQYF; CDR3 DNA: TGTGCCAGCAGTTTTTTGTCAGGCACAGATACGCAGTATTTT
clone size: NA; V gene: TRBV29-1; J gene: TRBJ1-3; D gene: NA; CDR3 protein: CSVEGQHADTIYF; CDR3 DNA: TGCAGCGTTGAAGGACAACACGCGGACACCATATATTTT
clone size: NA; V gene: TRBV28; J gene: TRBJ2-1; D gene: NA; CDR3 protein: CASSAINEQFF; CDR3 DNA: TGTGCCAGCAGCGCGATCAATGAGCAGTTCTTC
clone size: few; V gene: TRBV29-1; J gene: TRBJ2-1; D gene: TRBD1; CDR3 protein: CSVDGDRGYNRGEQFF; CDR3 DNA: TGCAGCGTTGATGGGGACAGGGGGTATAATCGCGGTGAGCAGTTCTTC
clone size: once; V gene: TRBV10-3; J gene: TRBJ1-1; D gene: TRBD1; CDR3 protein: CAIRRDRDNTEAFF; CDR3 DNA: TGTGCCATCAGAAGGGACAGGGATAACACTGAAGCTTTCTTT
clone size: NA; V gene: TRBV6-6; J gene: TRBJ1-1; D gene: NA; CDR3 protein: CASSYGGGLRNTEAFF; CDR3 DNA: TGTGCCAGCAGTTACGGGGGGGGCCTAAGGAACACTGAAGCTTTCTTT
clone size: NA; V gene: TRBV2; J gene: TRBJ2-1; D gene: NA; CDR3 protein: CASKRAGSSYNEQFF; CDR3 DNA: TGTGCCAGCAAGAGGGCCGGAAGCTCCTACAATGAGCAGTTCTTC
clone size: NA; V gene: TRBV11-2; J gene: TRBJ1-2; D gene: TRBD1; CDR3 protein: CASSLGGGTGGSYGYTF; CDR3 DNA: TGTGCCAGCAGCTTAGGCGGTGGGACAGGAGGAAGCTATGGCTACACCTTC
clone size: NA; V gene: TRBV7-9; J gene: TRBJ1-1; D gene: NA; CDR3 protein: CASSLGQVGTEAFF; CDR3 DNA: TGTGCCAGCAGCTTAGGACAAGTCGGGACTGAAGCTTTCTTT
clone size: NA; V gene: TRBV9; J gene: TRBJ1-4; D gene: TRBD1; CDR3 protein: CASSGQGASTNEKLFF; CDR3 DNA: TGTGCCAGCAGCGGACAGGGGGCTTCAACTAATGAAAAACTGTTTTTT
clone size: NA; V gene: TRBV23-1; J gene: TRBJ2-1; D gene: NA; CDR3 protein: CASKWGYNEQFF; CDR3 DNA: TGCGCCAGCAAATGGGGTTACAATGAGCAGTTCTTC
clone size: NA; V gene: TRBV4-1; J gene: TRBJ2-5; D gene: TRBD2; CDR3 protein: CASSQLSSGSRETQYF; CDR3 DNA: TGCGCCAGCAGCCAATTGTCTAGCGGGAGCCGGGAGACCCAGTACTTC
clone size: once; V gene: TRBV29-1; J gene: TRBJ2-5; D gene: NA; CDR3 protein: CSDRGWGTETQYF; CDR3 DNA: TGCAGCGACCGGGGGTGGGGAACGGAGACCCAGTACTTC
clone size: NA; V gene: TRBV7-2; J gene: TRBJ2-7; D gene: NA; CDR3 protein: CASSEPGAGSSYEQYF; CDR3 DNA: TGTGCCAGCAGCGAGCCTGGGGCAGGGAGTTCCTACGAGCAGTACTTC
clone size: NA; V gene: TRBV7-9; J gene: TRBJ2-5; D gene: TRBD1; CDR3 protein: CASSSGGQGMRETQYF; CDR3 DNA: TGTGCCAGCAGCTCCGGGGGACAGGGGATGCGAGAGACCCAGTACTTC
clone size: NA; V gene: TRBV19; J gene: TRBJ2-7; D gene: TRBD1; CDR3 protein: CASSSTGTGSSEQYF; CDR3 DNA: TGTGCCAGTAGTTCCACCGGGACAGGGTCCTCCGAGCAGTACTTC
clone size: NA; V gene: TRBV11-1; J gene: TRBJ2-6; D gene: NA; CDR3 protein: CASSSRLAGANVLTF; CDR3 DNA: TGTGCCAGCAGCTCCCGACTAGCTGGGGCCAACGTCCTGACTTTC
clone size: NA; V gene: TRBV6-5; J gene: TRBJ2-7; D gene: TRBD2; CDR3 protein: CASSLIAGVGNEQYF; CDR3 DNA: TGTGCCAGCAGCCTTATAGCGGGAGTGGGTAACGAGCAGTACTTC
clone size: NA; V gene: TRBV30; J gene: TRBJ1-2; D gene: TRBD1; CDR3 protein: CAWNSGQDYGYTF; CDR3 DNA: TGTGCCTGGAACTCCGGACAGGACTATGGCTACACCTTC
clone size: NA; V gene: TRBV7-3; J gene: TRBJ2-2; D gene: TRBD1; CDR3 protein: CASSVNRGLTGELFF; CDR3 DNA: TGTGCCAGCAGCGTAAACAGGGGGCTCACCGGGGAGCTGTTTTTT
clone size: few; V gene: TRBV18; J gene: TRBJ2-1; D gene: NA; CDR3 protein: CASSPEDYNEQFF; CDR3 DNA: TGTGCCAGCTCACCCGAGGACTACAATGAGCAGTTCTTC
clone size: NA; V gene: TRBV10-1; J gene: TRBJ2-7; D gene: NA; CDR3 protein: CATQWGSSYEQYF; CDR3 DNA: TGCGCCACCCAGTGGGGGAGCTCCTACGAGCAGTACTTC
clone size: NA; V gene: TRBV2; J gene: TRBJ2-1; D gene: TRBD2; CDR3 protein: CASSTRLASGEQFF; CDR3 DNA: TGTGCCAGCAGTACAAGACTAGCCTCTGGTGAGCAGTTCTTC
clone size: NA; V gene: TRBV7-9; J gene: TRBJ2-1; D gene: NA; CDR3 protein: CASSLRASLYNEQFF; CDR3 DNA: TGTGCCAGCAGCTTAAGGGCCAGCCTCTACAATGAGCAGTTCTTC
clone size: NA; V gene: TRBV18; J gene: TRBJ2-2; D gene: TRBD1; CDR3 protein: CASSLNGQGNTGELFF; CDR3 DNA: TGTGCCAGCTCACTTAATGGACAGGGGAACACCGGGGAGCTGTTTTTT
clone size: NA; V gene: TRBV7-9; J gene: TRBJ2-3; D gene: NA; CDR3 protein: CASSRGRGGAGTDTQYF; CDR3 DNA: TGTGCCAGCAGCCGTGGGAGGGGGGGCGCGGGCACAGATACGCAGTATTTT
clone size: NA; V gene: TRBV6-5; J gene: TRBJ1-1; D gene: NA; CDR3 protein: CASIRAGGTEAFF; CDR3 DNA: TGTGCCAGCATCCGGGCCGGAGGGACTGAAGCTTTCTTT
clone size: NA; V gene: TRBV13; J gene: TRBJ2-7; D gene: NA; CDR3 protein: CASSLGYEQYF; CDR3 DNA: TGTGCCAGCAGCTTAGGGTACGAGCAGTACTTC
clone size: NA; V gene: TRBV5-1; J gene: TRBJ2-3; D gene: NA; CDR3 protein: CASSMTSLGTDTQYF; CDR3 DNA: TGCGCCAGCAGCATGACTAGTCTAGGGACAGATACGCAGTATTTT
clone size: once; V gene: TRBV5-1; J gene: TRBJ2-2; D gene: TRBD2; CDR3 protein: CASSQREGVGGELFF; CDR3 DNA: TGCGCCAGCAGCCAGCGGGAGGGCGTCGGCGGGGAGCTGTTTTTT
clone size: NA; V gene: TRBV11-3; J gene: TRBJ2-2; D gene: TRBD2; CDR3 protein: CASSFNLAGPNTGELFF; CDR3 DNA: TGTGCCAGCAGCTTCAATCTAGCGGGGCCGAACACCGGGGAGCTGTTTTTT
clone size: once; V gene: TRBV7-9; J gene: TRBJ1-2; D gene: NA; CDR3 protein: CASSRGGAYAGGYTF; CDR3 DNA: TGTGCCAGCAGCCGCGGGGGCGCGTACGCTGGCGGCTACACCTTC
clone size: NA; V gene: TRBV28; J gene: TRBJ2-1; D gene: NA; CDR3 protein: CASIPSREPRSKQFF; CDR3 DNA: TGTGCCAGCATTCCGTCCCGCGAGCCACGATCGAAGCAGTTCTTC
clone size: few; V gene: TRBV6-1; J gene: TRBJ1-6; D gene: NA; CDR3 protein: CASSEAPANSPLHF; CDR3 DNA: TGTGCCAGCAGTGAAGCCCCAGCAAATTCACCCCTCCACTTT
clone size: NA; V gene: TRBV29-1; J gene: TRBJ1-3; D gene: TRBD1; CDR3 protein: CSVSGGRGDTIYF; CDR3 DNA: TGCAGCGTATCAGGGGGCCGTGGGGACACCATATATTTT
clone size: once; V gene: TRBV30; J gene: TRBJ1-2; D gene: TRBD1; CDR3 protein: CAWYRGSYGYTF; CDR3 DNA: TGTGCCTGGTACAGGGGTAGCTATGGCTACACCTTC
clone size: NA; V gene: TRBV5-6; J gene: TRBJ2-3; D gene: TRBD2; CDR3 protein: CASSFIAGSTDTQYF; CDR3 DNA: TGTGCCAGCAGCTTTATAGCGGGAAGCACAGATACGCAGTATTTT
clone size: NA; V gene: TRBV25-1; J gene: TRBJ1-2; D gene: TRBD1; CDR3 protein: CASSEYGQGAFSGYTF; CDR3 DNA: TGTGCCAGCAGTGAATATGGCCAGGGGGCATTTAGTGGCTACACCTTC
clone size: NA; V gene: TRBV29-1; J gene: TRBJ2-7; D gene: TRBD1; CDR3 protein: CSVVPGQGGYFEQYF; CDR3 DNA: TGCAGCGTTGTCCCGGGACAGGGTGGGTACTTCGAGCAGTACTTC
clone size: once; V gene: TRBV5-1; J gene: TRBJ2-7; D gene: TRBD2; CDR3 protein: CASSNGRGSEQYF; CDR3 DNA: TGCGCCAGCAGCAATGGGAGGGGATCCGAGCAGTACTTC
clone size: NA; V gene: TRBV27; J gene: TRBJ2-3; D gene: NA; CDR3 protein: CASSLSGGGDTQYF; CDR3 DNA: TGTGCCAGCAGTTTATCCGGGGGTGGTGATACGCAGTATTTT
clone size: NA; V gene: TRBV7-9; J gene: TRBJ2-2; D gene: NA; CDR3 protein: CASMGANTGELFF; CDR3 DNA: TGTGCCAGCATGGGGGCGAACACCGGGGAGCTGTTTTTT
clone size: NA; V gene: TRBV7-9; J gene: TRBJ1-2; D gene: NA; CDR3 protein: CASSLAPGGYTF; CDR3 DNA: TGTGCCAGCAGCTTAGCTCCTGGTGGCTACACCTTC
clone size: NA; V gene: TRBV19; J gene: TRBJ2-1; D gene: TRBD2; CDR3 protein: CASSMISGTGYNEQFF; CDR3 DNA: TGTGCCAGTAGTATGATAAGCGGGACCGGGTACAATGAGCAGTTCTTC
clone size: NA; V gene: TRBV15; J gene: TRBJ1-4; D gene: NA; CDR3 protein: CATSRGREEKLFF; CDR3 DNA: TGTGCCACCAGCAGAGGTCGGGAGGAAAAACTGTTTTTT
clone size: NA; V gene: TRBV6-5; J gene: TRBJ2-7; D gene: TRBD2; CDR3 protein: CASSYRREYAYEQYF; CDR3 DNA: TGTGCCAGCAGTTACCGGCGGGAGTACGCCTACGAGCAGTACTTC
clone size: NA; V gene: TRBV15; J gene: TRBJ1-4; D gene: NA; CDR3 protein: CATSRDHSEKLFF; CDR3 DNA: TGTGCCACCAGCAGAGATCATAGTGAAAAACTGTTTTTT
clone size: NA; V gene: TRBV30; J gene: TRBJ2-5; D gene: NA; CDR3 protein: CAWSVRALRLQETQYF; CDR3 DNA: TGTGCCTGGAGTGTAAGGGCACTCCGCTTACAAGAGACCCAGTACTTC
clone size: NA; V gene: TRBV30; J gene: TRBJ1-2; D gene: TRBD1; CDR3 protein: CAWSVWTGRHYGYTF; CDR3 DNA: TGTGCCTGGAGTGTATGGACAGGGAGGCACTATGGCTACACCTTC
clone size: NA; V gene: TRBV9; J gene: TRBJ2-3; D gene: TRBD2; CDR3 protein: CASSVASGGTDTQYF; CDR3 DNA: TGTGCCAGCAGCGTAGCTAGCGGGGGCACAGATACGCAGTATTTT
clone size: NA; V gene: TRBV28; J gene: TRBJ2-3; D gene: TRBD2; CDR3 protein: CASSSIRVGTSGRSF; CDR3 DNA: TGTGCCAGCAGTTCTATCAGGGTTGGGACTAGCGGGAGAAGTTTT
clone size: NA; V gene: TRBV5-1; J gene: TRBJ1-6; D gene: NA; CDR3 protein: CASSFRPESNSPLHF; CDR3 DNA: TGCGCCAGCAGCTTCAGGCCAGAGTCTAATTCACCCCTCCACTTT
clone size: NA; V gene: TRBV27; J gene: TRBJ1-1; D gene: NA; CDR3 protein: CASSPSRWNTEAFF; CDR3 DNA: TGTGCCAGCAGTCCCTCCCGGTGGAACACTGAAGCTTTCTTT
clone size: few; V gene: TRBV10-3; J gene: TRBJ2-7; D gene: TRBD1; CDR3 protein: CAISDRGYTGGEQYF; CDR3 DNA: TGTGCCATCAGTGATCGGGGGTATACAGGGGGTGAGCAGTACTTC
clone size: NA; V gene: TRBV19; J gene: TRBJ2-3; D gene: NA; CDR3 protein: CASRTRGGGDTQYF; CDR3 DNA: TGTGCCAGTAGAACGAGGGGGGGTGGAGATACGCAGTATTTT
clone size: few; V gene: TRBV5-1; J gene: TRBJ2-5; D gene: NA; CDR3 protein: CASSYQETQYF; CDR3 DNA: TGCGCCAGCAGTTACCAAGAGACCCAGTACTTC
clone size: NA; V gene: TRBV4-2; J gene: TRBJ1-5; D gene: NA; CDR3 protein: CASSAHPRAAAHQPQHF; CDR3 DNA: TGTGCCAGCAGCGCTCACCCTCGGGCGGCGGCTCATCAGCCCCAGCATTTT
clone size: NA; V gene: TRBV7-2; J gene: TRBJ2-4; D gene: TRBD2; CDR3 protein: CASSLDSGGATEHIQYF; CDR3 DNA: TGTGCCAGCAGCTTAGACAGCGGGGGGGCCACGGAGCACATTCAGTACTTC